This TCR beta chain was sequenced during a study of cytomegalovirus exposure and HLA in healthy donors. Study-wide results and caveats: Earlier analysis looked at TCR beta V segments, and most were productive about 87% or about 30% of the time.

About this clone: Its antigen remains unidentified.

Researchers ran the PCR with 60 Vbeta and 13 Jbeta primers. Assay used: immunoSEQ multiplex PCR; TCRdb lists only in-frame clones, some missing. The sample comprises more than 80,000 clones, roughly 76% of which are singletons, and 5% to 7% rests with the top ten. The junction had 4 bases not matched to a gene; V was cut back by 4 bases and J by 3 bases. The CDR3 runs 14 residues. From germline, CDR1 is SGHRS and CDR2 YFSETQ. Sequenced material: PBMCs. The sequence came from a woman aged 45-60 years in good health and CMV-seropositive. The chain couples TRBV5-1 to TRBJ2-7, with 10 bases lining up with TRBD1. CDR3 coding DNA: TGCGCCAGCAGCGACCGGGACAGGGGCTACGAGCAGTACTTC. Encoded protein: CASSDRDRGYEQYF.